Shown below are 27 T cell receptor beta chains from a single sample sequenced in a study of response to subunit inactivated influenza vaccine. One entry per CDR3 protein results from TCRdb running MiXCR on the RT-PCR reads. The sample has 500,000 to 600,000 distinct CDR3 sequences, over 10% seen once. The material was PBMCs from blood, obtained roughly 45 days after vaccination. All receptors come from a man between 50 and 59 years old who received an inactivated influenza vaccine.

The genes are TRBV28 and TRBJ2-5; TRBD1 might be the D (6 bases). The V gene's germline CDR1 is MDHEN and CDR2 SYDVKM. Trimming pared 7 bases from V and 5 bases from J, leaving 14 bases between. This CDR3 is built from 13 residues. CDR3 sequence reads: CASTRTVRETQYF. The CDR3 coding sequence is TGTGCCAGCACGAGGACAGTACGGGAGACCCAGTACTTC.

V is TRBV20-1 and J is TRBJ1-4; possibly TRBD1 for D (6 bases). Trimming left V 6 bases short and J 6 bases short, with 20 bases between. CDR1 DFQATT and CDR2 SNEGSKA come from the germline V gene (reference sequence). CDR3 size: 15 residues. CDR3 nucleotide sequence: TGCAGTGCCAACCAACAGGGATCTGCAGATGAAAAACTGTTTTTT. Amino acids: CSANQQGSADEKLFF.

This clonotype was seen a few times. The V and J genes are TRBV4-2 and TRBJ2-7; 7 bases map to TRBD1. CDR1 and CDR2 from the germline V gene are LGHNA and YNFKEQ. The CDR3 is 16 residues long. The J segment lost 2 bases and the V segment lost 3 bases, leaving 10 bases of the junction unmatched. CDR3 coding DNA: TGTGCCAGCAGCCAGGTAATCGGGACAGAGGCCTACGAGCAGTACTTC. Protein product: CASSQVIGTEAYEQYF.

In this sample, this clonotype turned up a few times. The chain links TRBV10-3 to TRBJ1-5, with 9 bases aligning to TRBD1. The CDR3 spans 18 residues. V lost 0 bases, J lost 2 bases, and 8 bases stayed unmatched. CDR1 and CDR2 from the germline V gene are ENHRY and SYGVKD. The CDR3 loop is CAISESWSGTGRNQPQHF. Written as DNA, the CDR3 is TGTGCCATCAGTGAGTCGTGGTCTGGGACAGGGCGCAATCAGCCCCAGCATTTT.

This clonotype was seen many times. V gene TRBV6-2 or TRBV6-3 combines with J gene TRBJ1-5; D ambiguous. Per germline, CDR1 MNHEY and CDR2 SVGEGT. V shed 5 bases and J shed 2 bases, with 10 bases lying between them. The CDR3 length is 14 residues. The CDR3 DNA is TGTGCCAGCAGTCGGGAAGGTGGCAATCAGCCCCAGCATTTT. This gives the protein CASSREGGNQPQHF.

By its share, this clonotype is medium-sized. This chain connects TRBV10-3 to TRBJ1-3, with D unresolved. The V end was cut by 3 bases, the J end by 0 bases, with 6 bases between. Germline V gene lookup returns CDR1 ENHRY and CDR2 SYGVKD. The CDR3 loop spans 14 amino acids. CDR3 nucleotides: TGTGCCATCAGTGAAAGCAGCTCTGGAAACACCATATATTTT. It is translated as CAISESSSGNTIYF.

This clonotype was observed a handful of times. J is TRBJ2-7 and V is TRBV20-1; D gene ambiguous. V was cut by 1 base and J by 2 bases, with 9 bases left in between. Germline loops: CDR1 DFQATT, CDR2 SNEGSKA (reference sequence). The length of the CDR3 is 13 residues. DNA of the CDR3: TGCAGTGCTAGAGTCATAGATCCCTACGAGCAGTACTTC. It translates to CSARVIDPYEQYF.

This chain links TRBV30 with TRBJ2-3; 7 bases agree with TRBD1. CDR3 size: 11 residues. V gave up 7 bases and J gave up 11 bases; unmatched junction bases: 9. Per the germline V gene, CDR1 is GTSNPN and CDR2 is SVGIG (reference sequence). CDR3 sequence reads: CALDRVRWQYF. CDR3 DNA sequence: TGTGCCTTAGACAGGGTACGTTGGCAGTATTTT.

This clonotype was detected many times. The chain uses TRBV7-2 and TRBJ1-1; unclear D gene. Trimming removed 5 bases at V and 1 base at J, with 11 bases between. From germline, CDR1 is SGHTA and CDR2 FQGNSA. The length of the CDR3 is 14 residues. The CDR3 nucleotides read TGTGCCAGCAGCCCGAGGACGGGGAACACTGAAGCTTTCTTT. Translating gives CASSPRTGNTEAFF.

This clonotype was seen only a few times. J is TRBJ1-5 and V is TRBV29-1; TRBD1 might be the D (6 bases). The length of the CDR3 is 14 residues. The germline gives CDR1 SQVTM, CDR2 ANQGSEA. Trimming shortened V by 6 bases and J by 0 bases, and 12 bases separated the two germline ends. The CDR3 here is CSVGGGYSNQPQHF. CDR3 nucleotides: TGCAGCGTCGGGGGCGGATATAGCAATCAGCCCCAGCATTTT.

The genes are TRBV16 and TRBJ2-1, with 11 bases fitting TRBD1. J lost 9 bases, V lost 4 bases, and 5 bases had no gene match. The CDR3 length is 14 residues. Germline lookup yields CDR1 KGHSY and CDR2 FQNENV. The CDR3 spells CASSPWDRGFEQFF. DNA for the CDR3: TGTGCCAGCAGCCCCTGGGACAGGGGGTTTGAGCAGTTCTTC.

Only a few counts were recorded for this clonotype. The gene calls are TRBV5-1 and TRBJ2-3; TRBD2 matches at 8 bases. After removal of 2 bases from V and 3 bases from J, the junction contained 5 bases not matched to a gene. Germline V CDR1 and CDR2: SGHRS, YFSETQ. The CDR3 consists of 15 residues. CDR3 protein: CASSFSGGRTDTQYF. The DNA of the CDR3 is TGCGCCAGCAGCTTTTCCGGCGGGAGGACAGATACGCAGTATTTT.

This clonotype was detected only a few times. V is TRBV12-3 or TRBV12-4 and J is TRBJ2-2; 8 bases fit TRBD2. J gave up 5 bases and V 1 base, and 3 bases lay outside the gene matches. The CDR3 consists of 15 residues. CDR3 sequence reads: CASSLGASGTGELFF. The CDR3 nucleotides read TGTGCCAGCAGTTTAGGGGCTAGCGGGACCGGGGAGCTGTTTTTT.

This clonotype turned up a few times. At one end the junction does not follow the germline gene, possibly because of a read error. The chain has TRBV7-7 and TRBJ2-2, with D possibly matching TRBD1 (6 bases). CDR3 length: 17 residues. Germline CDR1 and CDR2: SSHAT and FNYEAQ (reference sequence). CDR3 sequence: CASSLAPGAPNTGELFF. The DNA for the CDR3 is TGTGCTAGCAGCTTAGCTCCAGGGGCCCCGAACACCGGGGAGCTGTTTTTT.

V and J are TRBV12-3 or TRBV12-4 and TRBJ2-5, with a tentative D call TRBD2 (6 bases). V was clipped by 4 bases and J by 4 bases, with 13 bases between them. This CDR3 region has 14 residues. CDR3 loop: CASSSQWRAETQYF. CDR3 in DNA: TGTGCCAGCAGTTCCCAATGGAGGGCAGAGACCCAGTACTTC.

The V call is TRBV7-2, the J call TRBJ2-5; 7 nucleotides agree with TRBD1. Germline values: CDR1 SGHTA, CDR2 FQGNSA. The length of the CDR3 is 14 residues. J was trimmed by 4 bases and V by 5 bases; bases with no gene match: 7. CDR3 coding DNA: TGTGCCAGCAGCCTGACAGGGAACGGAGAGACCCAGTACTTC. This encodes CASSLTGNGETQYF.

This clonotype has a count of ten or more. The V call is TRBV12-3 or TRBV12-4, the J call TRBJ2-7; no definite D call. This CDR3 spans 11 amino acids. V lost 4 bases and J lost 6, with 7 bases in between. This chain's CDR3 is CASSSRSEQYF. CDR3 DNA sequence: TGTGCCAGCAGTTCCAGGAGCGAGCAGTACTTC.

This clonotype was seen a few times. The chain uses TRBV4-3 and TRBJ1-2; 8 nucleotides agree with TRBD1. CDR1 is LGHNA and CDR2 is YSLEER in the germline V gene. J was trimmed by 6 bases and V by 0 bases; bases with no gene match: 9. The CDR3 has 16 amino acids. The CDR3 loop is CASSQEHAGGINGYTF. The CDR3, as DNA: TGCGCCAGCAGCCAAGAACATGCAGGGGGCATAAATGGCTACACCTTC.

The chain employs TRBV6-2 or TRBV6-3 and TRBJ1-1; 7 nucleotides align to TRBD1. The CDR3 covers 13 residues. Germline trimming cut 0 bases from V and 8 bases from J; bases unmatched to any gene: 3. CDR1 is MNHEY and CDR2 is SVGEGT in the germline V gene. The CDR3 is CASSYSGGHEAFF. The CDR3 DNA reads as TGTGCCAGCAGTTACTCAGGGGGCCACGAAGCTTTCTTT.

The rearrangement joins TRBV6-2 or TRBV6-3 to TRBJ1-2, with D maybe TRBD1 (5 bases). V was cut by 7 bases and J by 2 bases, with 20 bases left in between. The germline CDR1 and CDR2 sequences are MNHEY and SVGEGT. The CDR3 runs 16 residues. This chain's CDR3 is CASTLGWLRANYGYTF. CDR3 sequence (DNA): TGTGCCAGCACCCTAGGATGGCTCAGGGCCAACTATGGCTACACCTTC.

This clonotype was recorded at least ten times. The chain uses TRBV12-3 or TRBV12-4 and TRBJ2-5, with TRBD1 matching 7 bases. V shed 5 bases and J 1 base; nucleotides not matched to a gene: 4. The CDR3 sequence is 14 residues long. CDR3 loop: CASSGDSSQETQYF. In DNA form, the CDR3 reads TGTGCCAGCAGTGGGGACAGCTCCCAAGAGACCCAGTACTTC.

This clonotype was observed a few times. The CDR3 region is CASSPDSGSNEFF. CDR3 DNA sequence: TGTGCCAGCAGCCCCGATAGCGGGAGCAATGAGTTCTTC. The V and J genes are TRBV7-6 and TRBJ2-1; TRBD2 matches 9 bases. CDR3 length: 13 residues. The junction had 10 bases not matched to a gene; V was cut back by 5 bases and J by 14 bases. CDR1 SGHVS and CDR2 FNYEAQ come from the germline V gene.

The V call is TRBV7-9, the J call TRBJ2-1, with 12 bases identical to TRBD2. The CDR3 loop spans 17 amino acids. J gave up 6 bases and V 6 bases, and 12 bases lay outside the gene matches. Germline assignment: CDR1 SEHNR and CDR2 FQNEAQ (reference sequence). The CDR3 nucleotides are TGTGCCAGCAGTTCCGTGGGCCTAGCGGGGGGGATCAATGAGCAGTTCTTC. It codes for CASSSVGLAGGINEQFF.

This rearrangement joins TRBV4-1 to TRBJ1-1; TRBD1 might be the D (5 bases). The germline gives CDR1 MGHRA, CDR2 YSYEKL. The CDR3 is made up of 15 amino acids. Trimming took 0 bases from V and 5 from J, leaving 13 bases between them. DNA of the CDR3: TGCGCCAGCAGCCAAGATCGGGCGGGGCAGACTGAAGCTTTCTTT. This gives the protein CASSQDRAGQTEAFF.

This clonotype came up many times. This chain links TRBV9 with TRBJ1-1, with D possibly matching TRBD1 (5 bases). Trimming stripped 1 base from V and 3 bases from J, with 10 bases between. Germline-derived CDR1 and CDR2 are SGDLS and YYNGEE. This CDR3 spans 14 amino acids. The CDR3 here is CASSVIPGHTEAFF. The DNA for the CDR3 is TGTGCCAGCAGCGTAATCCCAGGGCACACTGAAGCTTTCTTT.

This chain uses TRBV11-1 with TRBJ1-6, with 8 bases fitting TRBD1. V was clipped by 3 bases and J by 10 bases; unmatched bases: 5. Germline V gives CDR1 SGHAT, CDR2 FQDESV (reference sequence). CDR3 size: 14 residues. CDR3 nucleotide sequence: TGTGCCAGCAGCTTGGACAGGGTAGCCTCACCCCTCCACTTT. Amino acid sequence: CASSLDRVASPLHF.

This clonotype was counted a few times. The V gene is TRBV29-1, the J gene TRBJ2-7; D call uncertain. V was trimmed by 5 bases and J by 1 base, leaving 6 bases between them. The CDR3 has 11 amino acids. Germline CDR1 and CDR2: SQVTM and ANQGSEA. The CDR3 spells CSVLQSYEQYF. CDR3 coding DNA: TGCAGCGTTCTCCAGTCCTACGAGCAGTACTTC.